This TCR beta chain was captured in a study of technical replicates of blood from a handful of donors. V dropped 6 bases and J dropped 0 bases, with 18 bases sitting between them. This CDR3 is 17 amino acids long. Germline lookup yields CDR1 LNHDA and CDR2 SQIVND (reference sequence). Data came from immunoSEQ multiplex PCR; TCRdb stores just in-frame clones and leaves some out. The sample holds about 97,000 clones, 96% seen once. The TCR sequence derives from a human donor in good health. This rearrangement joins TRBV19 to TRBJ2-1; a weak D match, TRBD1 (6 bases). Sequencing input: T cells isolated from PBMCs. The CDR3 reads CASRSTSTGISYNEQFF. CDR3 in DNA: TGTGCCAGTAGATCCACTTCAACAGGGATCTCCTACAATGAGCAGTTCTTC. Full variable domain (missing parts from reference TRBV19 and TRBJ2-1): DGGITQSPKYLFRKEGQNVTLSCEQNLNHDAMYWYRQDPGQGLRLIYYSQIVNDFQKGDIAEGYSVSREKKESFPLTVTSAQKNPTAFYLCASRSTSTGISYNEQFFGPGTRLTVL.